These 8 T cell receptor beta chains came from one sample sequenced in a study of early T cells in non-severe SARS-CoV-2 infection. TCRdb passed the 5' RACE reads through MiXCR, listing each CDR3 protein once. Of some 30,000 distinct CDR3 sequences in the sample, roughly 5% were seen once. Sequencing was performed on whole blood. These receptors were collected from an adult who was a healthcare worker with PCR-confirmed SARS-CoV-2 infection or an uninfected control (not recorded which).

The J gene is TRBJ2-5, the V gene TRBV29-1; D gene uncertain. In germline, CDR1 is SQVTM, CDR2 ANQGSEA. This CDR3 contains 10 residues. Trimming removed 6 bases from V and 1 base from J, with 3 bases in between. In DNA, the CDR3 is TGCAGCGTGGCCCAAGAGACCCAGTACTTC. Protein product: CSVAQETQYF.

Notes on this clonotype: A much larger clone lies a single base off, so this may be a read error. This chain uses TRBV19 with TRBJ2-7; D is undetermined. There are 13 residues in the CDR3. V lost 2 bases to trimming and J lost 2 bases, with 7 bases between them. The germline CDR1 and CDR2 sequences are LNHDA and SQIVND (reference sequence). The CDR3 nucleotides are TGTGCCAGTAGTATACTTCTGCCCTACGAGCAGTACTTC. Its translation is CASSILLPYEQYF.

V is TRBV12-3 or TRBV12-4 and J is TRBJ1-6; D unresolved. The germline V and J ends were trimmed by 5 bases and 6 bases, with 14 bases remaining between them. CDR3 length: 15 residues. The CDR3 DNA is TGTGCCAGCAGTACCCTTTTCGGAGTTAATTCACCCCTCCACTTT. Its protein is CASSTLFGVNSPLHF.

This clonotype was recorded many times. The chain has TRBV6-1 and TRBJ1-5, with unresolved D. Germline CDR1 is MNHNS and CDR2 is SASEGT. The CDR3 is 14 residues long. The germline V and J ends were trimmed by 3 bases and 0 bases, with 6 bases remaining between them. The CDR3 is CASSERVSNQPQHF. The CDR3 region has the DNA TGTGCCAGCAGTGAGAGGGTTAGCAATCAGCCCCAGCATTTT.

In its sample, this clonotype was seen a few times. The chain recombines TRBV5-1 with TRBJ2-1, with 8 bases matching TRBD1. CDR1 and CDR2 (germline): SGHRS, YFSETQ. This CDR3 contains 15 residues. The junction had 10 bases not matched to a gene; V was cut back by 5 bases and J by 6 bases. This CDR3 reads CASRPGGAGSNEQFF. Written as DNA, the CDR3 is TGCGCCAGCAGACCAGGGGGCGCTGGGAGCAATGAGCAGTTCTTC.

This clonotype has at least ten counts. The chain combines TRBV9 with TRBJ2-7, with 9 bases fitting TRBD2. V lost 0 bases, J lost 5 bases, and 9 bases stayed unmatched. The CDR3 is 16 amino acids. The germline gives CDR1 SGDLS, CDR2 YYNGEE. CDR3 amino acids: CASSVADSGRRDEQYF. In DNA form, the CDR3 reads TGTGCCAGCAGCGTAGCTGATAGCGGGAGAAGGGACGAGCAGTACTTC.

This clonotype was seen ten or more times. Here the CDR3 DNA reads TGCAGTGCTAATAACAGGGGAAATGAAAAACTGTTTTTT. It is translated as CSANNRGNEKLFF. The chain combines TRBV20-1 with TRBJ1-4, with 7 bases that match TRBD1. Germline values: CDR1 DFQATT, CDR2 SNEGSKA (reference sequence). This CDR3 has 13 amino acids. With V trimmed by 4 bases and J by 5 bases, 4 bases remained unmatched.

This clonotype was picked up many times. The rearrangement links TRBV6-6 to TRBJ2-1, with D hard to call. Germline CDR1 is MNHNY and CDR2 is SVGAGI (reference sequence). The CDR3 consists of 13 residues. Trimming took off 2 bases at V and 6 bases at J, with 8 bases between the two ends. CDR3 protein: CASSYAPFNEQFF. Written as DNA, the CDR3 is TGTGCCAGCAGTTACGCCCCATTCAATGAGCAGTTCTTC.